The clone carrying this T cell receptor (beta chain) appeared a few times. The antigen remains undetermined. These data originate in a study of T-cell memory formation after mild COVID-19. Overall study findings and caveats: Pre-infection memory held some responding clones, suggesting pre-existing cross-reactive T cells responded.

Per germline, CDR1 SQVTM and CDR2 ANQGSEA. The length of the CDR3 is 14 residues. V dropped 3 bases and J dropped 1 base, with 12 bases sitting between them. A single record per CDR3 protein comes from TCRdb applying MiXCR to the 5' RACE reads. Of more than 300,000 distinct CDR3 sequences listed, roughly an eighth are singletons. The rearrangement joins TRBV29-1 to TRBJ1-1; D perhaps matches TRBD1 (5 bases). The TCR comes from a man aged 18 to 30 who had mild COVID-19 (a few samples of this study predate the infection). Cell type and time point are not known. The sequenced material came from PBMCs or a T cell subset sorted from them (not recorded which). The CDR3 DNA reads as TGCAGCGTTGAGACCCTGGGGGGGAACACTGAAGCTTTCTTT. It specifies CSVETLGGNTEAFF. Variable domain in full (rest from reference TRBV29-1 and TRBJ1-1): SAVISQKPSRDICQRGTSLTIQCQVDSQVTMMFWYRQQPGQSLTLIATANQGSEATYESGFVIDKFPISRPNLTFSTLTVSNMSPEDSSIYLCSVETLGGNTEAFFGQGTRLTVV.